Listed below are T cell receptor beta chains from one sample, sequenced in a study of OX40 agonist ivuxolimab in advanced cancers. Profiling relied on immunoSEQ multiplex PCR, and the TCRdb table lists in-frame clones only, not all of them. The sample records 55,000 to 65,000 clones, 70% to 90% being singletons. The sequencing used CD4+ or CD8+ T cells sorted from blood, collected in a trial of the OX40 agonist ivuxolimab. The receptor source for this set is an adult with an advanced solid tumor such as melanoma, head and neck, liver or kidney cancer. Each CDR3 is given with its conserved first and last residue. Fields, in order: V gene, CDR3 length, D gene, clone size, J gene, CDR3 protein, CDR3 DNA. The D gene is left open where the match is weak. The size of a clone is reported for some rows only, either as once, few or many, or as a class for expanded clones.

V: TRBV9; length: 15; D: NA; size: once; J: TRBJ1-1; CDR3: CASSRGNRDSTEAFF; DNA: TGTGCCAGCAGTCGGGGGAACAGGGACTCGACTGAAGCTTTCTTT
V: TRBV7-2; length: 17; D: TRBD2; size: NA; J: TRBJ2-2; CDR3: CASSFPPGLAVTGELFF; DNA: TGTGCCAGCAGCTTCCCCCCGGGACTAGCTGTCACCGGGGAGCTGTTTTTT
V: TRBV7-2; length: 15; D: TRBD2; size: NA; J: TRBJ2-3; CDR3: CASSPQRGVTDTQYF; DNA: TGTGCCAGCAGCCCTCAGCGGGGGGTCACAGATACGCAGTATTTT
V: TRBV6-5; length: 13; D: NA; size: NA; J: TRBJ1-1; CDR3: CASSGRDSREAFF; DNA: TGTGCCAGCAGTGGCCGAGACAGCCGTGAAGCTTTCTTT
V: TRBV7-8; length: 14; D: NA; size: once; J: TRBJ1-1; CDR3: CASSPQTGDTEAFF; DNA: TGTGCCAGCAGCCCCCAGACGGGGGACACTGAAGCTTTCTTT
V: TRBV11-1; length: 17; D: TRBD1; size: NA; J: TRBJ1-1; CDR3: CASNLGPGTGKNTEAFF; DNA: TGTGCCAGCAACTTAGGGCCCGGGACAGGGAAGAACACTGAAGCTTTCTTT
V: TRBV9; length: 15; D: NA; size: NA; J: TRBJ2-5; CDR3: CASSPRGGVEETQYF; DNA: TGTGCCAGCAGCCCCCGCGGCGGGGTCGAAGAGACCCAGTACTTC
V: TRBV25-1; length: 12; D: NA; size: few; J: TRBJ1-1; CDR3: CASSQGSQQAFF; DNA: TGTGCCAGCAGTCAGGGGTCACAGCAAGCTTTCTTT
V: TRBV6-7; length: 14; D: NA; size: once; J: TRBJ1-5; CDR3: CASSSTSSNQPQHF; DNA: TGTGCCAGCAGTTCCACTAGTAGCAATCAGCCCCAGCATTTT
V: TRBV7-3; length: 16; D: TRBD1; size: NA; J: TRBJ2-2; CDR3: CASSSEPGQGGGELFF; DNA: TGTGCCAGCAGCTCCGAGCCTGGACAGGGCGGCGGGGAGCTGTTTTTT
V: TRBV5-4; length: 14; D: NA; size: NA; J: TRBJ1-2; CDR3: CASSLGRDNYGYTF; DNA: TGTGCCAGCAGCTTGGGCCGGGACAACTATGGCTACACCTTC
V: TRBV9; length: 16; D: TRBD1; size: NA; J: TRBJ2-6; CDR3: CASSVDGQGATNVLTF; DNA: TGTGCCAGCAGCGTAGACGGACAGGGGGCGACCAACGTCCTGACTTTC
V: TRBV5-4; length: 17; D: NA; size: NA; J: TRBJ1-1; CDR3: CASSSQFRQLSSTEAFF; DNA: TGTGCCAGCAGCTCCCAATTCAGACAGTTATCCTCCACTGAAGCTTTCTTT
V: TRBV5-5; length: 16; D: TRBD1; size: NA; J: TRBJ1-5; CDR3: CASSNEEGAVYQPQHF; DNA: TGTGCCAGCAGCAACGAAGAGGGGGCGGTTTATCAGCCCCAGCATTTT
V: TRBV7-2; length: 16; D: TRBD1; size: NA; J: TRBJ1-5; CDR3: CASSLSTGESNQPQHF; DNA: TGTGCCAGCAGCTTATCGACAGGGGAAAGCAATCAGCCCCAGCATTTT
V: TRBV19; length: 15; D: NA; size: NA; J: TRBJ2-7; CDR3: CASSIEVAVSYEQYF; DNA: TGTGCCAGTAGTATTGAGGTAGCGGTCTCCTACGAGCAGTACTTC
V: TRBV9; length: 15; D: NA; size: NA; J: TRBJ2-7; CDR3: CASSAQDSYTYEQYF; DNA: TGTGCCAGCAGCGCGCAGGATTCCTATACCTACGAGCAGTACTTC
V: TRBV15; length: 14; D: NA; size: NA; J: TRBJ1-3; CDR3: CATSSEGLSGTIYF; DNA: TGTGCCACCAGCAGTGAGGGTCTAAGTGGCACCATATATTTT
V: TRBV6-5; length: 11; D: NA; size: once; J: TRBJ2-3; CDR3: CASRLYYTQYF; DNA: TGTGCCAGCAGACTATACTATACGCAGTATTTT
V: TRBV5-8; length: 16; D: TRBD1; size: NA; J: TRBJ1-5; CDR3: CASSFGDRGDNQPQHF; DNA: TGTGCCAGCAGCTTCGGCGACAGGGGGGACAATCAGCCCCAGCATTTT
V: TRBV18; length: 14; D: NA; size: NA; J: TRBJ1-3; CDR3: CASSPPVWENTIYF; DNA: TGTGCCAGCTCACCACCGGTGTGGGAGAACACCATATATTTT
V: TRBV19; length: 14; D: TRBD1; size: NA; J: TRBJ2-1; CDR3: CASSRTGGGNEQFF; DNA: TGTGCCAGTAGTAGAACAGGGGGCGGGAATGAGCAGTTCTTC
V: TRBV6-5; length: 15; D: TRBD1; size: NA; J: TRBJ1-2; CDR3: CASSYPQQGGFGYTF; DNA: TGTGCCAGCAGTTACCCCCAACAGGGGGGCTTTGGCTACACCTTC
V: TRBV4-1; length: 15; D: TRBD1; size: NA; J: TRBJ1-5; CDR3: CASSQEGQGSQPQHF; DNA: TGCGCCAGCAGCCAAGAGGGACAGGGGAGTCAGCCCCAGCATTTT
V: TRBV10-3; length: 15; D: TRBD2; size: NA; J: TRBJ2-2; CDR3: CAISGGTSFTGELFF; DNA: TGTGCCATCAGTGGGGGGACTAGTTTCACCGGGGAGCTGTTTTTT
V: TRBV5-4; length: 13; D: NA; size: NA; J: TRBJ1-2; CDR3: CASSLDSNYGYTF; DNA: TGTGCCAGCAGCTTGGACAGTAACTATGGCTACACCTTC